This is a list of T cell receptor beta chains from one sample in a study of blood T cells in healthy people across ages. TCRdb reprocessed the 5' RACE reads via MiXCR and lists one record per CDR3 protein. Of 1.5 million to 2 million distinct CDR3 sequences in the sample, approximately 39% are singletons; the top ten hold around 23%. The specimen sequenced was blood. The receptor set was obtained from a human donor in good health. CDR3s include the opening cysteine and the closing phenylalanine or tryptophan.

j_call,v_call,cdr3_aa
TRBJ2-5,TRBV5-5,CASSLYKSETQYF
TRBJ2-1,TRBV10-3,CAISLEASYNEQFF
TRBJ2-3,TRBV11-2,CASSSLGGGGPQQDTQYF
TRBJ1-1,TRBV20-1,CSASYGLSWAFF
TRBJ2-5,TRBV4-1,CASSQGQGGFPTQYF
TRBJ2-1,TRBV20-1,CSAILGSEQFF
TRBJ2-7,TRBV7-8,CASSINRANEQYF
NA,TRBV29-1,CSFLVVPKNIQYF
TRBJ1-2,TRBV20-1,CSARSSILDGYTF
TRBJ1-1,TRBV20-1,CSASAGLNTEAFF
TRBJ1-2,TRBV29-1,CSVASAYGYTF
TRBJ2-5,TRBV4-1,CASSKGGPQETQYF
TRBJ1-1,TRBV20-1,CSASEYSGTGTEAFF
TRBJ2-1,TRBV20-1,CSARDGGLGQDEQFF
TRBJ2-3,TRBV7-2,CARNRGDTQYF
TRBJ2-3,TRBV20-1,CSARDILSTDTQYF
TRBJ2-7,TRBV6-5,CASSYLAVGDYEQYF
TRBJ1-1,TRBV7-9,CASSPMDGNTEAFF
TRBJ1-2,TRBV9,CASSLPRDRVDYGYTF
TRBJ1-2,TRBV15,CATSRDKNPLYGYTF
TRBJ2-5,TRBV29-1,CCVVNGDHRSEQYF
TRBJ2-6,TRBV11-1,CANSLGFRPGGGSSGANVLTF
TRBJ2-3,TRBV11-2,CASSSFDSQAVDTQYF
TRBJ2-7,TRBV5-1,CASSFGAGSDEQYF
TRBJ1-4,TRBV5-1,CASSLDGLDEKLFF
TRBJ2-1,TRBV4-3,CASSQDGGLSALQFF
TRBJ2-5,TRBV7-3,CASSSAGRVETQYF
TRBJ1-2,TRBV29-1,CSANMPGSLNYGYTF
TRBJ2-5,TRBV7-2,CASSTDLGAETQYF
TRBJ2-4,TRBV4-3,CASSQVLSGEMGNIQYF
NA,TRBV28,CASSLWNIQYF
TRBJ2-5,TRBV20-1,CSATLETQYF
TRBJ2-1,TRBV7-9,CVSSLEGQGQFF
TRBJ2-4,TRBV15,CATSRPTVGKKYNGQYF